Given below is one TCR beta chain in context. Its target antigen remains unknown. Per-base quality was not reported, and no clone a single base away is much larger than it. The cohort was made up of 666 healthy bone marrow donors. All cohort members were sampled while nominally healthy, although unrecorded immune exposures were likely present. The donor tested CMV seronegative, placing the donor among the 350 to 400 seronegative members of the cohort. Every donor gave a peripheral blood sample, and the peripheral blood mononuclear cells from that sample were used for TCR beta sequencing. The Qiagen DNeasy Blood Extraction Kit was used to extract genomic DNA from the blood cell samples. The entry originates in a study of cytomegalovirus exposure and HLA in healthy donors (dated by TCRdb to 2017 to 2019). Context from the whole study: According to an earlier analysis of 550 to 750 of the donors, about 179 million T cells yielded 100 million or so unique TCR beta sequences and about 300 Gb of sequence data. Approximately 330 gigabases of sequencing data and roughly 81 million unique TCR sequences made up an early release that covered about 640 HLA-typed donors. Of the approximately 370 genotyped donors, 65% to 90% were placed in the genetic ancestry cluster associated with self-reported Caucasian donors. The study was designed to test whether signatures of past pathogen exposure could be identified by cataloging public T cell receptors. The T cell repertoires of some 670 subjects were profiled by immunosequencing and related to cytomegalovirus serostatus. A separate validation cohort of over a hundred different subjects was used in addition to the 666-subject first cohort. High-throughput TCR immunosequencing, statistical association of individual TCRs with disease status, and machine learning were combined to predict cytomegalovirus infection status. A later analysis re-analyzed previously published TCR beta repertoires from 666 donors and added high-resolution HLA genotyping to study TCR occurrence patterns. Rather than drawing on any new phenotypic data, the later analysis identified candidate immune exposures from TCR beta sequences and the way those sequences occurred across donors. An earlier analysis of about 620 of the donors applied high-throughput TCR beta sequencing to assess whether each TCR beta V gene segment acted as functional or pseudogenic. Alongside the repertoire data, information on donor age, sex, ethnicity and CMV serostatus was compiled. In a later genetic analysis, genome-wide SNP genotypes for about three fifths of the roughly 670 donors were used, and that subset was treated as a discovery cohort. All discovery cohort repertoires had been generated using a single sequencing platform. HLA typing included class I and class II loci at four-digit resolution. Typing coverage differed by locus: A, B, C, DRB1 and DQB1 were typed in roughly 620-640 donors, DQA1 in about 500, DPA1 in 600 to 610, and DPB1 in just under 480. Several DR-DQ haplotypes were treated as single units for association and clustering because of strong linkage in the cohort. On average, about 240,000 unique TCR beta nucleotide sequences were sequenced per donor among a few hundred genotyped donors of the cohort, with 15% to 20% of those sequences being non-productive.

What the work shows at the level of the full study, not this receptor alone: The earlier analysis of about 600 of the donors excluded 15 to 20 rarely observed V segments, including chromosome 9 orphons, because counts were too low. The study listed approximately 150 TCR beta chains as associated with cytomegalovirus. Several of the top co-occurrence clusters appeared to be linked to parvovirus B19, influenza, CMV and Epstein-Barr virus, according to a later analysis. In an earlier analysis of roughly 560 of the donors, most TCR beta V segments were observed in productive rearrangements about 87% or about 30% of the time, broadly matching IMGT annotations. Three of the identified cytomegalovirus-associated TCR beta chains were confirmed in vitro to be specific for cytomegalovirus antigens. While some public TCRs were present in many individuals, most TCR sequences turned up only very rarely across donors. In both the original and validation cohorts, the classifier was reported to diagnose cytomegalovirus status with high specificity and sensitivity. For the cohort, immune exposure information was limited to CMV serostatus. An association between a missense DCLRE1C variant and V-gene and J-gene trimming of TCR beta chains was found in a later genetic analysis and replicated in an independent cohort. Presence/absence analyses assumed roughly uniform sequencing depth across donors, an assumption that may not hold. In a later analysis, HLA-associated TCR beta chains were found to be more clonally expanded and to have lower generation probabilities than equally common non-associated chains. Strong co-occurrence of HLA alleles, especially DR and DQ, made assigning TCR associations to individual alleles difficult. A group of highly shared sequence variants was considered likely to be a technical artifact of the sequencing pipeline. In a later analysis, around 15,000 TCR beta sequences were associated with specific HLA alleles at a false discovery rate of 0.05. Linkage disequilibrium might explain the correlated functional status among segregating V segments, but an unknown experimental factor could not be ruled out. It was suggested by the authors that the approach could potentially be generalized to other disease states and immunological phenotypes. Because some donors lacked HLA typing at each locus, the association tests relied only on the typed subset. In a later genetic analysis, fewer N-insertions in productive TCRs were reported among donors in an Asian-associated ancestry cluster than the roughly 710-donor mean. In a later analysis, TCR association rates were found to vary across HLA loci, with the most associated TCRs seen for DRB1 alleles and the fewest for HLA-C alleles. In this cohort, only TCR beta chains were sequenced, and detectable features were limited by the absence of alpha or paired-chain data. A further reported finding was that TCR beta sequences accurately predicted the HLA-A and HLA-B alleles for most subjects in the first cohort. According to a later analysis, most CMV-associated TCR beta chains appeared to be HLA-restricted, and the HLA associations seemed to be driven largely by CMV exposure.

The library relied on the immunoSEQ multiplex PCR assay. For the multiplex PCR, a mixture combining 60 forward primers for TCR Vbeta segments and 13 reverse primers for TCR Jbeta segments was used. The CDR3 region of rearranged TCR beta genes was amplified from genomic DNA by a multiplex PCR assay. The amplified TCR beta libraries were sequenced on the Illumina HiSeq System as 87-base-pair reads. Regarding the original processing steps: Across the 500 to 750 repertoires, a later analysis counted 80 million or so unique TCR beta chains, around 10 million of which were shared by at least two donors. To remove PCR and sequencing errors, raw reads were error-corrected and collapsed into unique sequences using a nearest-neighbor algorithm that merged closely related sequences. To assign V, D and J gene segments, CDR3 sequences were aligned to IMGT reference sequences. For a sequence to be retained, at least a six-nucleotide match to both a V gene segment and a J gene segment was required. A rearrangement was called productive if the CDR3 had no stop codons and remained in frame with V and J, and every other rearrangement was called non-productive. Following IMGT convention, CDR3 was defined as the stretch from the second conserved V-encoded cysteine up to the conserved J-encoded phenylalanine. Sequences without an unambiguous match to a single V gene segment were excluded from the earlier analysis of several hundred of the donors. An earlier analysis of several hundred of the donors classified V segments as functional when productive rearrangements were above 56.7% and as segregating when the standard deviation between donors was above 5%. A statistical classification framework was built for diagnosing cytomegalovirus status from the catalog of TCR beta chain sequences. A later analysis assigned V and J genes by comparing TCR nucleotide sequences with IMGT/GENE-DB human TR gene sequences. The TCRdist pipeline was used in a later analysis to assign CDR3 sequences and most-parsimonious VDJ recombination scenarios. In a later analysis, each TCR beta chain was defined by its CDR3 amino acid sequence together with its V-gene family, and reads without a unique V-gene family were excluded. To address suspected cross-contamination and a sequencing artifact, a later analysis removed approximately 590 highly shared, low-generation-probability nucleotide sequences. In a later analysis, a clonal expansion index for each public chain was calculated from normalized within-repertoire ranks of inferred template counts. A later analysis computed generation probabilities with a VDJ recombination model fitted to out-of-frame rearrangements, and checked the results against IGoR. A later analysis scored TCR-TCR, TCR-HLA and TCR-CMV co-occurrence with hypergeometric tests, applying a repertoire-size bias correction to TCR pairs. In a later analysis, false discovery rates were estimated by permuting HLA or CMV assignments 20 times. A later analysis grouped co-occurring TCRs with DBSCAN, adding TCRdist sequence similarity when clustering within HLA-allele-positive subsets. For co-occurrence clustering, repertoires with fewer than 30,000 or more than 120,000 public chains were excluded, along with a handful of repertoires with anomalous nucleotide sharing. TCRdb took over this immuneACCESS table, retaining in-frame rearrangements with V and J assigned. Such tables are incomplete; in checked studies, under half of the missing clones stem from an unresolved V gene, and the remainder is unexplained. The V and J calls and clone size are taken from that table; D and trimming were inferred from the DNA. This sample comprises 160,000 or so clones, 85% of them detected only once. The top ten clonotypes cover roughly 2.3% of the sample.

The source material was PBMCs. The TCR comes from a woman aged 18-29 years in good health and CMV-seronegative.

The CDR3 reads CASSPFGETQYF. The DNA reads TGTGCCAGCAGCCCTTTCGGAGAGACCCAGTACTTC. The receptor chain draws on TRBV14 and TRBJ2-5; the D gene remains uncertain. The germline ends are 7 bases apart after V is trimmed by 4 bases and J by 4 bases. The CDR3 goes from the cysteine to the phenylalanine over 12 residues. Left in the record is the CDR3 DNA by itself, 36 bases read in frame from the first base. CDR1 and CDR2 were assigned from the germline V gene as SGHDN and FVKESK.